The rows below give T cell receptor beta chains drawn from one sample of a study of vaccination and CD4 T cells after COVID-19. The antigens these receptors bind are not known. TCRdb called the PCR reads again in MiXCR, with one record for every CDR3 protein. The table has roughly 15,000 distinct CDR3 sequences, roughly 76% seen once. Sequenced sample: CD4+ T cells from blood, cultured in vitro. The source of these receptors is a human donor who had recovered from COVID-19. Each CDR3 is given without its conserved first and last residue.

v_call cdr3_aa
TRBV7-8 ASPIGQHSGANVLT
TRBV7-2 ASSQAHVALYGYT
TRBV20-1 SAPPPGTEAF
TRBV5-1 ASSFTTDGYT
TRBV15 ATSYRTSGAGELF
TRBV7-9 ASGLPGLPYEQY
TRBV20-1 SARGWAGELF
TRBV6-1 ASSDPRQGNYGYT
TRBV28 ASSLLPDRVSNQPQH
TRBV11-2 ASSLVPTVGYT
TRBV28 ASIITGAKNSPLH
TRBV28 ASSLVAGSSYNEQF
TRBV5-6 ASSLDSGLVVHTQY
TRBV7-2 ASSGRAGLAGGYNEQF
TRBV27 ASSSPGLAGGPHTQY
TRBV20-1 SAPTSGSTGELF
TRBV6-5 ASSYLRDSNQPQH
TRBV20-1 SAEDRGPFYGYT
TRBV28 ASGGRGGSYGYT
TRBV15 ATSRLGWNTEAF
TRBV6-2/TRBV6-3 ASSHPWTGANYGYT
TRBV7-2 ASSSRGGNEQF
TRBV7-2 ASSLDWGGLYGYT
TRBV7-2 ASRQKGQLPNTGELF
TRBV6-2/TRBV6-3 ASSYRRIGVTQY
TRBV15 ATSREGLAGPPLF
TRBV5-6 ASSGRGRGPDGYT
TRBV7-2 ASSLNEGDSEF
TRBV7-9 ASSLVPGVNTEAF
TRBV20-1 SASLRTGSTDTQY
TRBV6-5 ASSYVSFDQPQH
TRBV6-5 ASSYSTVNTEAF
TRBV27 ASSRRGRDSYEQY
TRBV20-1 SASRQPGSNTEAF
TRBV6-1 ASSPLQGAMNSPLH
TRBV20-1 SASEVGRGTDTQY
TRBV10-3 AIRDRGNTEAF
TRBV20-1 SAPGQGMNTEAF
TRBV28 ASSLIPETGELF
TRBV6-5 ASSYSIKNQPQH
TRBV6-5 ASSYSTQGGYEQY
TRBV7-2 ASSLAGGGGYQPQH
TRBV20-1 SARVVRTNEKLF
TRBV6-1 ASRESGSNYGYT
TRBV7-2 ASSLGTGNGYT
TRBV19 ASSEGLPGQGYGYT